One sample yielded the 13 T cell receptor beta chains listed below, sequenced in a study of shared clonotypes between healthy human individuals. The assay was immunoSEQ multiplex PCR, and TCRdb's table has in-frame clones only and misses some. The sample contains approximately 2.4 million clones, around 95% of which appear only once. The sequencing sample was made of naive CD4+ T cells sorted from blood. Documented subset: CD45RA+ positively selected. Source of these receptors: a man aged 18 to 29 in good health.

The CDR3 DNA reads TGTGCCAGCAGTTTCAGAGCAGGCTCCTATAATTCACCCCTCCACTTT. It encodes CASSFRAGSYNSPLHF. The chain has TRBV27 and TRBJ1-6; no reliable D call. V shed 3 bases and J shed 0 bases, with 9 bases lying between them. The length of the CDR3 is 16 residues. CDR1 and CDR2 from the germline V gene are MNHEY and SMNVEV (reference sequence).

Points on this clone: The same CDR3 also results from other DNA sequences found in this sample. The chain joins TRBV7-2 to TRBJ1-2; a possible D gene is TRBD1 (6 bases). CDR1 SGHTA and CDR2 FQGNSA come from the germline V gene. The CDR3 runs to 13 residues. Trimming pared 5 bases from V and 1 base from J, leaving 8 bases between. The CDR3 DNA reads TGTGCCAGCAGCCTGGACAGTAACTATGGCTACACCTTC. It specifies CASSLDSNYGYTF.

The chain uses TRBV10-1 and TRBJ2-1; D might be TRBD1 or TRBD2, each matching 5 bases. In germline, CDR1 is WNHNN, CDR2 SYGVQD (reference sequence). V lost 6 bases and J lost 6, with 15 bases in between. This CDR3 is built from 14 residues. CDR3 DNA sequence: TGCGCCAGCAGCCGGGACGAACAAGTCAATGAGCAGTTCTTC. Protein: CASSRDEQVNEQFF.

A word on this clone: A junction end diverges from the germline sequence, so it may reflect a read error. The gene calls are TRBV5-1 and TRBJ2-2, with TRBD1 identical over 7 bases. The CDR3 runs 14 residues. CDR1 is SGHRS and CDR2 is YFSETQ in the germline V gene. The CDR3 DNA sequence: TGCGCCGGCAGCTTGGCAGGGGGCACCGGGGAGCTGTTTTTT. As protein: CAGSLAGGTGELFF. The variable domain in full, with the rest retrieved from reference TRBV5-1 and TRBJ2-2, is KAGVTQTPRYLIKTRGQQVTLSCSPISGHRSVSWYQQTPGQGLQFLFEYFSETQRNKGNFPGRFSGRQFSNSRSEMNVSTLELGDSALYLCAGSLAGGTGELFFGEGSRLTVL.

The rearrangement links TRBV2 to TRBJ1-5; D is undetermined. Trimming cost V 2 bases and J 4 bases, with 9 bases left between them. This CDR3 has 14 residues. Germline CDR1 reads SNHLY; CDR2 reads FYNNEI. For the CDR3, the DNA is TGTGCCAGCAGTGAACAACAGATAAATCAGCCCCAGCATTTT. It yields the protein CASSEQQINQPQHF.

The chain employs TRBV30 and TRBJ1-3, with 8 bases matching TRBD1. The V gene's germline CDR1 is GTSNPN and CDR2 SVGIG (reference sequence). This CDR3 has 18 residues. The V gene end was trimmed by 2 bases and the J gene end by 7 bases; junction bases not matched to a gene: 19. Here the CDR3 reads CAWSRDRGVPLGRNTIYF. DNA of the CDR3: TGTGCCTGGAGTCGAGACAGGGGTGTACCTCTCGGACGGAACACCATATATTTT.

This chain connects TRBV5-1 to TRBJ2-5, with 8 bases that match TRBD1. This CDR3 has 14 amino acids. Germline CDR1 reads SGHRS; CDR2 reads YFSETQ. The J segment lost 5 bases and the V segment lost 4 bases, leaving 7 bases of the junction unmatched. The CDR3 protein is CASSGTGSRETQYF. CDR3 nucleotide sequence: TGCGCCAGCAGCGGGACAGGTTCCCGGGAGACCCAGTACTTC.

The chain couples TRBV5-6 to TRBJ2-5; D is tentatively TRBD1 or TRBD2 (5 bases each). Per germline, CDR1 SGHDT and CDR2 YYEEEE. The germline V and J ends were trimmed by 1 base and 5 bases, with 12 bases remaining between them. This CDR3 contains 14 residues. The CDR3 DNA reads TGTGCCAGCAGCTTGAAGAGGGGATACGAGACCCAGTACTTC. Its translation: CASSLKRGYETQYF.

V gene TRBV6-5 combines with J gene TRBJ1-2; tentatively, D is TRBD1 (6 bases). Germline loops: CDR1 MNHEY, CDR2 SVGAGI. The CDR3 covers 14 residues. V dropped 5 bases and J dropped 4 bases, with 14 bases sitting between them. CDR3 bases: TGTGCCAGCAGTCCGGGGGCGGAGGGCTATGGCTACACCTTC. Protein sequence: CASSPGAEGYGYTF.

The rearrangement links TRBV19 to TRBJ2-7; 7 nucleotides align to TRBD1. Looked up from germline, CDR1 is LNHDA and CDR2 is SQIVND (reference sequence). The V segment lost 6 bases and the J segment 4 bases; nucleotides outside the gene matches: 6. The CDR3 contains 13 residues. As DNA, the CDR3 is TGTGCCAGTAGCGACAGGGATAGGTACGAGCAGTACTTC. Amino acids: CASSDRDRYEQYF.

About this clone: Different DNA sequences within this sample yield the same CDR3. This sequence joins TRBV5-1 and TRBJ2-1; maybe TRBD2 (5 bases). Germline CDR1 and CDR2: SGHRS and YFSETQ. The CDR3 runs 13 residues. V was cut by 0 bases and J by 8 bases, with 9 bases left in between. Written as DNA, the CDR3 is TGCGCCAGCAGCTTGGGTGGGAGCGATGAGCAGTTCTTC. This translates into CASSLGGSDEQFF.

V is TRBV6-5 and J is TRBJ1-2; tentative D call: TRBD1 (5 bases). The germline CDR1 and CDR2 sequences are MNHEY and SVGAGI. The CDR3 loop spans 12 amino acids. CDR3 bases: TGTACGTCCCGCGAGGGGACCTATGGCTACACCTTC. Translating gives CTSREGTYGYTF.

The DNA of the CDR3 is TGTGCCATCAGGGGGACAGAAACTAATGAAAAACTGTTTTTT. Translation gives CAIRGTETNEKLFF. V gene TRBV10-3 combines with J gene TRBJ1-4, with TRBD1 identical over 7 bases. CDR1 is ENHRY, CDR2 SYGVKD, per germline. The CDR3 covers 14 residues. V trimming: 6 bases; J trimming: 1 base; junction bases outside the gene matches: 2.